The 8 T cell receptor beta chains presented below share a single source sample, sequenced in a study of OX40 agonist ivuxolimab in advanced cancers. Libraries were constructed by the immunoSEQ multiplex PCR assay. The table comes from immuneACCESS by way of TCRdb, which keeps in-frame sequences with V and J called. Part of the clones is missing from these tables; in studies checked, under half for an unresolved V gene and the rest for unknown reasons. The sample records about 20,000 clones, 75% to 90% of which are singletons. The ten largest clones represent around a third of the sample. The sample in question was CD4+ or CD8+ T cells sorted from blood, obtained in a trial of the OX40 agonist ivuxolimab. The receptors were sampled from an adult with an advanced solid tumor such as melanoma, head and neck, liver or kidney cancer.

The chain recombines TRBV9 with TRBJ2-7, with 7 bases matching TRBD1. The V and J ends lost 3 bases and 6 bases, in that order; junction bases with no gene match: 9. The CDR3 is 14 amino acids. Germline CDR1 SGDLS, CDR2 YYNGEE. CDR3 protein: CASSAGHRTGEQYF. The CDR3 DNA reads as TGTGCCAGCAGCGCCGGCCACCGGACAGGCGAGCAGTACTTC.

This clone appeared once. The gene calls are TRBV21-1 and TRBJ2-7; the table's TRBD1 call for D was not verified on the DNA. TRBV21-1 is a recognized pseudogene. This CDR3 has 16 residues. This CDR3 reads CASSKGGDRGYYEQYF. CDR3 in DNA: TGTGCCAGCAGCAAAGGGGGGGACAGGGGTTACTACGAGCAGTACTTC.

The CDR3 coding sequence is TGTGCCTGGATTGTAAGCGACAGGGGCCCCGCCAACACTGAAGCTTTCTTT. Translation: CAWIVSDRGPANTEAFF. The V gene is TRBV30, the J gene TRBJ1-1, with 8 bases lining up with TRBD1. This CDR3 is built from 17 residues. Germline V gives CDR1 GTSNPN, CDR2 SVGIG (reference sequence). V trimming: 4 bases; J trimming: 2 bases; junction bases outside the gene matches: 15.

This clone was counted a single time. This chain connects TRBV5-1 to TRBJ2-7, with 9 bases fitting TRBD1. This CDR3 spans 15 amino acids. The germline V gene has CDR1 SGHRS and CDR2 YFSETQ. With 2 bases clipped from V and 4 bases from J, the junction kept 7 bases outside the gene matches. DNA of the CDR3: TGCGCCAGCAGCTTTAGCCGGGACAGGGTGTACGAGCAGTACTTC. Its protein is CASSFSRDRVYEQYF.

For the CDR3, the DNA is TGTGCCATCAGTGAAACCCTAGCGGGAGGGTTCAATGAGCAGTTCTTC. Its translation: CAISETLAGGFNEQFF. The V gene is TRBV10-3, the J gene TRBJ2-1; 12 bases are a match to TRBD2. Germline loops: CDR1 ENHRY, CDR2 SYGVKD. The CDR3 consists of 16 residues. V was pared by 3 bases and J by 6 bases, with 6 bases of the junction left unmatched.

J is TRBJ2-2 and V is TRBV5-6; tentative D call: TRBD2 (7 bases). This CDR3 is built from 15 residues. In germline, CDR1 is SGHDT, CDR2 YYEEEE. The germline V and J ends were trimmed by 4 bases and 4 bases, with 14 bases remaining between them. CDR3 sequence (DNA): TGTGCCAGCAGCGAGGGCGGGGGCGGCACCGGGGAGCTGTTTTTT. Translation gives CASSEGGGGTGELFF. The full variable domain, completed using reference TRBV5-6 and TRBJ2-2, is DAGVTQSPTHLIKTRGQQVTLRCSPKSGHDTVSWYQQALGQGPQFIFQYYEEEERQRGNFPDRFSGHQFPNYSSELNVNALLLGDSALYLCASSEGGGGTGELFFGEGSRLTVL.

The J gene is TRBJ1-1, the V gene TRBV19, with 8 bases aligning to TRBD1. Germline assignment: CDR1 LNHDA and CDR2 SQIVND (reference sequence). Trimming cost V 4 bases and J 0 bases; bases outside gene matches: 7. The CDR3 sequence is 16 residues long. The CDR3 loop reads CASSRQGRVMNTEAFF. DNA of the CDR3: TGTGCCAGTAGTAGACAGGGGAGGGTCATGAACACTGAAGCTTTCTTT.

The chain carries TRBV7-3 and TRBJ2-1; a weak D match, TRBD2 (5 bases). There are 15 residues in the CDR3. Germline CDR1 SGHTA, CDR2 FQGTGA. V dropped 4 bases and J dropped 10 bases, with 20 bases sitting between them. This CDR3 is CASSSTSGLLEEQFF. CDR3 sequence (DNA): TGTGCCAGCAGCTCCACGAGCGGCCTCTTGGAAGAGCAGTTCTTC.